This TCR beta chain is drawn from a study of T cells in women clearing cervical HPV infection. Background on the study: Case blood was drawn a median about 160 days after lesion detection.

Turning to this clone: Its antigen remains unidentified. The DNA ends 3 residues before the CDR3 does, and the rest of the CDR3 is filled in from the germline J gene.

Prevalent HPV16 infections were excluded; only incident single HPV16 infections included. Study conclusions and caveats: It is unknown whether associations predate infection; no effector/memory or HPV-specific sorting.

Only in-frame clones appear in the TCRdb table, and some are missing; sequencing was by immunoSEQ multiplex PCR. In all, the sample yields 15,000 or so clones. Trimming pared 3 bases from V and 0 bases from J, leaving 6 bases between. The germline V gene has CDR1 GTSNPN and CDR2 SVGIG (reference sequence). The CDR3 totals 13 residues. This chain connects TRBV30 to TRBJ1-5; unclear D gene. This receptor was identified in a woman aged 18-69 years with a cervical HPV16 infection that either progressed to CIN3+ or cleared (not recorded which). The sample comprised blood buffy coat. The sequenced part of the CDR3 DNA is TGTGCCTGGAGCGTAAATAGCAATCAGCCC. This translates into CAWSVNSNQP. In full, the CDR3 reads CAWSVNSNQPQHF.